One and the same sample provided the 16 T cell receptor beta chains below, sequenced in a study of cytomegalovirus exposure and HLA in healthy donors. Primers for the PCR totalled 60 Vbeta and 13 Jbeta. Generated by immunoSEQ multiplex PCR, the TCRdb table keeps only in-frame clones and is missing some. The data hold about 110,000 clones, with more than 75% observed a single time. The source material was PBMCs. Every receptor here comes from a man aged 40-55 years in good health and CMV-seronegative.

J is TRBJ2-7 and V is TRBV6-5; 11 positions match TRBD1. From germline, CDR1 is MNHEY and CDR2 SVGAGI. V lost 4 bases to trimming and J lost 6 bases; unmatched junction nucleotides: 8. The CDR3 has 15 residues. CDR3 protein: CASSWTGQGVGEQYF. The CDR3 bases are TGTGCCAGCAGTTGGACGGGACAGGGGGTGGGCGAGCAGTACTTC.

The chain has TRBV11-1 and TRBJ1-1, with D uncertain. V lost 5 bases and J lost 11, with 15 bases in between. The germline V gene encodes CDR1 SGHAT and CDR2 FQDESV (reference sequence). The CDR3 consists of 12 residues. This CDR3 is CASSERSGTAFF. DNA for the CDR3: TGTGCCAGCAGCGAAAGGAGTGGTACGGCTTTCTTT.

The CDR3 loop is CASSYTGWSGEQYF. Written as DNA, the CDR3 is TGTGCCAGCAGCTATACAGGGTGGTCTGGGGAGCAGTACTTC. J is TRBJ2-7 and V is TRBV2; D may be TRBD1 (6 bases). Germline loops: CDR1 SNHLY, CDR2 FYNNEI. The CDR3 has 14 residues. Deletions cut 6 bases from V and 7 bases from J, with 19 bases between.

The V and J genes are TRBV7-9 and TRBJ1-1, with TRBD1 matching over 8 bases. The CDR3 is 15 residues long. Germline V gene sequence: CDR1 SEHNR, CDR2 FQNEAQ (reference sequence). The trim removed 5 bases at V and 1 base at J, leaving 6 bases unmatched. This CDR3 reads CASSAPGTGNTEAFF. CDR3 DNA sequence: TGTGCCAGCAGCGCACCCGGGACAGGGAACACTGAAGCTTTCTTT.

The chain recombines TRBV9 with TRBJ1-5; weak D call: TRBD1 (6 bases). The CDR3 has 15 amino acids. Germline lookup yields CDR1 SGDLS and CDR2 YYNGEE. V was cut by 1 base and J by 2 bases, with 10 bases left in between. CDR3 residues: CASSVTRQGNQPQHF. DNA of the CDR3: TGTGCCAGCAGCGTAACAAGACAGGGCAATCAGCCCCAGCATTTT.

By sample share, this clone is medium-sized. The genes are TRBV6-5 and TRBJ1-1; a possible D gene is TRBD1 (6 bases). The CDR3 sequence is 13 residues long. Trimming took 2 bases from V and 10 from J, leaving 14 bases between them. Germline V gene data show CDR1 as MNHEY and CDR2 as SVGAGI. The CDR3 nucleotides read TGTGCCAGCAGTTACCAGATGGCAGGGGTAGCTTTCTTT. This translates into CASSYQMAGVAFF.

The V call is TRBV6-5, the J call TRBJ2-5; 10 bases agree with TRBD1. Unmatched junction bases numbered 4, after V lost 5 bases and J lost 4 bases. This CDR3 comprises 14 residues. Germline CDR1 is MNHEY and CDR2 is SVGAGI. This chain's CDR3 is CASSRGQGGETQYF. As DNA, the CDR3 is TGTGCCAGCAGTCGCGGACAGGGGGGAGAGACCCAGTACTTC.

This clone was detected once. The chain employs TRBV7-9 and TRBJ1-2; 9 bases match TRBD1. V lost 5 bases, J lost 6 bases, and 10 bases stayed unmatched. The CDR3 contains 15 residues. CDR1 SEHNR and CDR2 FQNEAQ come from the germline V gene (reference sequence). This CDR3 reads CASSRLQGAGDGYTF. CDR3 nucleotide sequence: TGTGCCAGCAGCCGGCTACAGGGGGCTGGAGATGGCTACACCTTC.

The chain has TRBV7-9 and TRBJ1-1; D is uncertain. V dropped 3 bases and J dropped 3 bases, with 8 bases sitting between them. Germline-derived CDR1 and CDR2 are SEHNR and FQNEAQ (reference sequence). The CDR3 length is 13 residues. CDR3 in amino acids: CASSFYGYTEAFF. The CDR3 DNA sequence: TGTGCCAGCAGCTTTTACGGTTACACTGAAGCTTTCTTT.

The chain combines TRBV9 with TRBJ2-3, with 8 positions matching TRBD2. The germline gives CDR1 SGDLS, CDR2 YYNGEE. J gave up 6 bases and V 0 bases, and 6 bases lay outside the gene matches. The CDR3 contains 15 residues. CDR3 residues: CASSVDRGGPDTQYF. Here the CDR3 DNA reads TGTGCCAGCAGCGTAGATCGGGGGGGCCCTGATACGCAGTATTTT.

The gene calls are TRBV2 and TRBJ1-1; D perhaps matches TRBD1 (5 bases). The CDR3 sequence is 13 residues long. The germline V and J ends were trimmed by 8 bases and 0 bases, with 10 bases remaining between them. Germline assignment: CDR1 SNHLY and CDR2 FYNNEI. The CDR3 nucleotides read TGTGCCAGCTTGCGGGGCATGAACACTGAAGCTTTCTTT. This translates into CASLRGMNTEAFF.

The chain links TRBV5-8 to TRBJ1-2, with 8 bases that match TRBD1. This CDR3 is 15 amino acids long. The V segment lost 4 bases and the J segment 4 bases; nucleotides outside the gene matches: 9. Germline-derived CDR1 and CDR2 are SGHTS and YDEGEE. As DNA, the CDR3 is TGTGCCAGCAGCCAACCGGGACAGGAGGTCTATGGCTACACCTTC. Protein: CASSQPGQEVYGYTF. The variable domain in full, completed from reference TRBV5-8 and TRBJ1-2, reads EAGVTQSPTHLIKTRGQQATLRCSPISGHTSVYWYQQALGLGLQFLLWYDEGEERNRGNFPPRFSGRQFPNYSSELNVNALELEDSALYLCASSQPGQEVYGYTFGSGTRLTVV.

This chain joins TRBV2 and TRBJ2-5, with 8 bases that match TRBD2. This CDR3 has 16 residues. V trimming: 2 bases; J trimming: 5 bases; junction bases outside the gene matches: 10. Per germline, CDR1 SNHLY and CDR2 FYNNEI. The CDR3 protein is CASSEPIAGRDETQYF. The CDR3, as DNA: TGTGCCAGCAGTGAACCGATAGCGGGGAGGGATGAGACCCAGTACTTC.

This chain uses TRBV28 with TRBJ1-2; D remains unclear. The V gene's germline CDR1 is MDHEN and CDR2 SYDVKM. CDR3 length: 15 residues. The V end lost 1 base, the J end lost 7 bases, and 16 bases lay between the germline ends. Here the CDR3 DNA reads TGTGCCAGCAGTTTATCGGGAACCGGGCGGAGTGGCTACACCTTC. Translated, it gives CASSLSGTGRSGYTF.

This clone was counted once. This rearrangement joins TRBV6-1 to TRBJ1-2; D gene ambiguous. Trimming left V 3 bases short and J 5 bases short, with 7 bases between. This CDR3 has 12 amino acids. Germline V CDR1 and CDR2: MNHNS, SASEGT. CDR3 DNA: TGTGCCAGCAGTGAGAGAGGGTATGGCTACACCTTC. Its translation is CASSERGYGYTF.

The chain has TRBV6-1 and TRBJ1-6; D is ambiguous. This CDR3 has 15 amino acids. Trimming stripped 3 bases from V and 0 bases from J, with 6 bases between. In germline, CDR1 is MNHNS, CDR2 SASEGT. The CDR3 coding sequence is TGTGCCAGCAGTGATATCCTCTCCTATAATTCACCCCTCCACTTT. Its translation: CASSDILSYNSPLHF.